Given below is one T cell receptor (beta chain) in context. Its matching antigen is unknown. This sample stems from a study of T cells after yellow fever vaccination. Study details: Low-cell-number fractions were prepared with SMART-Seq v4 Ultra Low Input. Study-wide results and caveats: Post-booster reappearance was seen for most primary-vaccination clones (about 96% CD4, roughly 88% CD8). CD4 and CD8 compartments shared a small share of clonotypes, likely from convergent recombination.

In making TCR cDNA, 5'RACE template switching added a universal primer site and UMIs to it. A single record per CDR3 protein comes from TCRdb applying MiXCR to the 5' RACE reads. Altogether over 250,000 distinct CDR3 sequences are present, over 4% being singletons, with the ten largest covering roughly 24%. Per the germline V gene, CDR1 is SNHLY and CDR2 is FYNNEI. V lost 0 bases and J lost 4, with 9 bases in between. The CDR3 is made up of 14 amino acids. This sequence originates from a man aged 18 to 30 who received the YFV17D yellow fever vaccine. V usage is TRBV2 and J usage is TRBJ1-2; D perhaps matches TRBD1 (5 bases). The source was PBMCs, collected 5 days after the yellow fever booster vaccination. The CDR3 here is CASSEAGVLYGYTF. CDR3 DNA: TGTGCCAGCAGTGAAGCAGGGGTACTCTATGGCTACACCTTC.